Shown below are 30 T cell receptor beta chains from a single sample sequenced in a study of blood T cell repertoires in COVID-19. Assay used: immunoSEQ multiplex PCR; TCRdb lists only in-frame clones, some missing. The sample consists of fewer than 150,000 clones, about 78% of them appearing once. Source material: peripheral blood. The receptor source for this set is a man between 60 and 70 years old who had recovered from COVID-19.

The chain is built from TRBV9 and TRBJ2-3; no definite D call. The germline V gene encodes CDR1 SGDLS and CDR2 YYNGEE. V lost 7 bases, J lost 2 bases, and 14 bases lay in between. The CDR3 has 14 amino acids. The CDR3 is CASGSPLLTDTQYF. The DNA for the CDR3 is TGTGCCAGCGGCTCCCCACTACTCACAGATACGCAGTATTTT.

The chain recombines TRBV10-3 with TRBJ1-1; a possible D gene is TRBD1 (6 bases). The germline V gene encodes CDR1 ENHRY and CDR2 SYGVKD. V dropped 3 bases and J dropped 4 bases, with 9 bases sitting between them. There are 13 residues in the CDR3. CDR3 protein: CAISEGDTTEAFF. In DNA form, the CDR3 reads TGTGCCATCAGTGAAGGGGACACCACTGAAGCTTTCTTT.

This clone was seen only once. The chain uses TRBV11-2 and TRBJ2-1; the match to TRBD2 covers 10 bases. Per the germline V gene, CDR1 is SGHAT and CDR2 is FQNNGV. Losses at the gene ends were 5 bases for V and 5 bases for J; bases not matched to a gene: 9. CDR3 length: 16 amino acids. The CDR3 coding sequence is TGTGCCAGCAGCCGTTTGAGCGGGAGGGCCAACAATGAGCAGTTCTTC. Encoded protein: CASSRLSGRANNEQFF.

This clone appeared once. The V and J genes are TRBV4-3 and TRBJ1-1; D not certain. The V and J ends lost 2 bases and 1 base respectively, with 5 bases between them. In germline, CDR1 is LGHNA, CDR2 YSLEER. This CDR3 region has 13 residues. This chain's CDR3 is CASSQFWNTEAFF. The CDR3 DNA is TGCGCCAGCAGCCAATTCTGGAACACTGAAGCTTTCTTT.

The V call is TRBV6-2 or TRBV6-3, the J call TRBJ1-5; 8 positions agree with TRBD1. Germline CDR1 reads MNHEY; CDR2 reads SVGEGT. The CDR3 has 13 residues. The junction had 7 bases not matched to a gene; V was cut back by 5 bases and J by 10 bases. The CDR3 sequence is CASSPPGQGPQHF. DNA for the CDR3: TGTGCCAGCAGTCCCCCCGGACAGGGCCCCCAGCATTTT.

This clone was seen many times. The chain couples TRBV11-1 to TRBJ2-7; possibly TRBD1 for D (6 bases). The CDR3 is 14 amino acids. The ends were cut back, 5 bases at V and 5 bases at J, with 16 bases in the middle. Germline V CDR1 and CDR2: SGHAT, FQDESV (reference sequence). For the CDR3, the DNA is TGTGCCAGCAGCACAGGGCGTTTGTCGAACGAGCAGTACTTC. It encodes CASSTGRLSNEQYF.

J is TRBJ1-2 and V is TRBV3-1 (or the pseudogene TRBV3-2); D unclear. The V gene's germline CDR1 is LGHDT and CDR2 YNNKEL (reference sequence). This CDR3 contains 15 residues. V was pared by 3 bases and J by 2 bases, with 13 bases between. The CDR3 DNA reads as TGTGCCAGCAGCCAGGCGGCCCATACGAACTATGGCTACACCTTC. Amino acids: CASSQAAHTNYGYTF.

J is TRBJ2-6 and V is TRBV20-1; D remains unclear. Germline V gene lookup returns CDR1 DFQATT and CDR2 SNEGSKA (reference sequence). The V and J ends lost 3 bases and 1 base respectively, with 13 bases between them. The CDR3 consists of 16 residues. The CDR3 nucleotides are TGCAGTGCTAGTCGTCAGGCGAAGTCTGGGGCCAACGTCCTGACTTTC. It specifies CSASRQAKSGANVLTF.

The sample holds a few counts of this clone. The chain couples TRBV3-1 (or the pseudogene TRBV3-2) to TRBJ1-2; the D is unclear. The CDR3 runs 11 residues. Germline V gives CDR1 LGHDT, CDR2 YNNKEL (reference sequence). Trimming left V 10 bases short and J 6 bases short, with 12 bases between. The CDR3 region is CATYSKHGYTF. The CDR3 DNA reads TGTGCCACATACTCCAAACATGGCTACACCTTC.

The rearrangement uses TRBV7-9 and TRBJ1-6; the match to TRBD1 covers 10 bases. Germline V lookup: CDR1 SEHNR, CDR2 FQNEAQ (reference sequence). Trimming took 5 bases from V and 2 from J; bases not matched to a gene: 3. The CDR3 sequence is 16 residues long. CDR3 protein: CASSLGQGTYNSPLHF. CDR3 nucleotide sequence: TGTGCCAGCAGCCTGGGACAGGGGACCTATAATTCACCCCTCCACTTT.

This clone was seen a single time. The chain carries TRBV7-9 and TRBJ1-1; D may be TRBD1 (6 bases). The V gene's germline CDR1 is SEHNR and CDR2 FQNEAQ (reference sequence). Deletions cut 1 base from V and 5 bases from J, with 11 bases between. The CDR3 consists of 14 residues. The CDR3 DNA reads TGTGCCAGCAGCTTAGTACAGGGAGATACTGAAGCTTTCTTT. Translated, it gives CASSLVQGDTEAFF.

CDR3 in amino acids: CASSPTSGPRGETQYF. As DNA, the CDR3 is TGTGCCAGCAGCCCTACCTCCGGCCCCCGCGGGGAGACCCAGTACTTC. The chain joins TRBV14 to TRBJ2-5, with D tentatively TRBD2 (5 bases). Germline lookup yields CDR1 SGHDN and CDR2 FVKESK. The CDR3 extends over 16 amino acids. The V and J ends lost 4 bases and 5 bases respectively, with 20 bases between them.

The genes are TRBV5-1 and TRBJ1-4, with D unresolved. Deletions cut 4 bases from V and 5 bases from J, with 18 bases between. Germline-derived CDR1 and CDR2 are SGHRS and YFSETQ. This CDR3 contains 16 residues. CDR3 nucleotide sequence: TGCGCCAGCAGCCCCGGAGGTGGGAACTCGAATGAAAAACTGTTTTTT. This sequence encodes CASSPGGGNSNEKLFF.

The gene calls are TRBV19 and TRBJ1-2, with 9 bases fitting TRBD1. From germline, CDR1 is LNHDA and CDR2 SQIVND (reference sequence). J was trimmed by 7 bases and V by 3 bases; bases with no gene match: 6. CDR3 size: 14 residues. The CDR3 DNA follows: TGTGCCAGTAGTATTGGGACAGGGAATGGTGGCTACACCTTC. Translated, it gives CASSIGTGNGGYTF. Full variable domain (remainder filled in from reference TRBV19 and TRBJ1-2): DGGITQSPKYLFRKEGQNVTLSCEQNLNHDAMYWYRQDPGQGLRLIYYSQIVNDFQKGDIAEGYSVSREKKESFPLTVTSAQKNPTAFYLCASSIGTGNGGYTFGSGTRLTVV.

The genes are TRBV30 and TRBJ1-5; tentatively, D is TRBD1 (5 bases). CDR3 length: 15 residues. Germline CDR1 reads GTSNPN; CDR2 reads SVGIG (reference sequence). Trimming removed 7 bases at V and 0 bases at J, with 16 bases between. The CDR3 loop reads CAYNYGAHSNQPQHF. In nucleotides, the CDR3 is TGTGCCTACAATTATGGGGCGCATAGCAATCAGCCCCAGCATTTT.

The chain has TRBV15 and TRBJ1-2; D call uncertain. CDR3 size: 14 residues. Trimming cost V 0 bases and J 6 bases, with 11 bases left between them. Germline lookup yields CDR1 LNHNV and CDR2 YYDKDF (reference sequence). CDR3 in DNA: TGTGCCACCAGCAGAGATCTGGCCGAGGATGGCTACACCTTC. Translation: CATSRDLAEDGYTF.

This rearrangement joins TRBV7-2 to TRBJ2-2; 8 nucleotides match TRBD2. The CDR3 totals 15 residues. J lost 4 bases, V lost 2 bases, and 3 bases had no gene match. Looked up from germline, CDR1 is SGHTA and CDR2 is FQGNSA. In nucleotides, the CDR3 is TGTGCCAGCAGCTTAAACCGGGAGGGCACCGGGGAGCTGTTTTTT. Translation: CASSLNREGTGELFF.

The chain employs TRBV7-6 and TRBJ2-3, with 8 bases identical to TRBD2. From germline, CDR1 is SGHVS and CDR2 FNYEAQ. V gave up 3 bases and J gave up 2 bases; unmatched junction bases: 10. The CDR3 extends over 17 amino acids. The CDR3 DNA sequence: TGTGCCAGCAGCTTTTCCGGCCAGCGGGGGTTCACAGATACGCAGTATTTT. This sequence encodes CASSFSGQRGFTDTQYF.

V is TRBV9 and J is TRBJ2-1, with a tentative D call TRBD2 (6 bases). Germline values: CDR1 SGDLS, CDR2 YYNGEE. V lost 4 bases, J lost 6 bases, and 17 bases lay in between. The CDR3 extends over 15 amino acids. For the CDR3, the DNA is TGTGCCAGCAGCCACTCCGGAGGGCCCGGCAATGAGCAGTTCTTC. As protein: CASSHSGGPGNEQFF.

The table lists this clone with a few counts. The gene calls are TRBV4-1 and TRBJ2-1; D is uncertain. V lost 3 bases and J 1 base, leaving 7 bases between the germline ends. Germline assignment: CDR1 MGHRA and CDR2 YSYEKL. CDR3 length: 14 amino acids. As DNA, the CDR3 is TGCGCCAGCAGCCAGGAGTTTTCCTACAATGAGCAGTTCTTC. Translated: CASSQEFSYNEQFF.

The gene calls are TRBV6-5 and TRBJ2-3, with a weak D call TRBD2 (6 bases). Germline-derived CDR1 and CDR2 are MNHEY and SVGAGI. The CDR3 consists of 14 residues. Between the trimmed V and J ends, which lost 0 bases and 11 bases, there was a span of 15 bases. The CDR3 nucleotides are TGTGCCAGCAGTTACTCCCGACAGCCCGGGGGGCAGTATTTT. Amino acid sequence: CASSYSRQPGGQYF.

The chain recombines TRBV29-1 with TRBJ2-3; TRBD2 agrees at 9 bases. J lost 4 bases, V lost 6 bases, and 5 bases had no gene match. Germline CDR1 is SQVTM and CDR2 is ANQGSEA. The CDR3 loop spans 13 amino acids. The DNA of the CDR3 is TGCAGCGTCAATAGCGGGGGCGCAGATACGCAGTATTTT. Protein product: CSVNSGGADTQYF.

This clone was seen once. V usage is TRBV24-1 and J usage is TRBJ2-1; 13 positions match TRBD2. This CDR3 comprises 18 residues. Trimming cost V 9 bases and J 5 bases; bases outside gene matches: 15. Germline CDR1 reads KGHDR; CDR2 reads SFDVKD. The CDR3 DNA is TGTGCCACCGCCGGACTAGCGGGGGCTATGAAAGGCCACAATGAGCAGTTCTTC. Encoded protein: CATAGLAGAMKGHNEQFF.

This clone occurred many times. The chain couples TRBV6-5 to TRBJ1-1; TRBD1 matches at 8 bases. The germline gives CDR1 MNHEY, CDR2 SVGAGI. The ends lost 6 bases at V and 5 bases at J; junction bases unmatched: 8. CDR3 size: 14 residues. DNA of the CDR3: TGTGCCAGCAGCATACAGGGGGTTGAAACTGAAGCTTTCTTT. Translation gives CASSIQGVETEAFF.

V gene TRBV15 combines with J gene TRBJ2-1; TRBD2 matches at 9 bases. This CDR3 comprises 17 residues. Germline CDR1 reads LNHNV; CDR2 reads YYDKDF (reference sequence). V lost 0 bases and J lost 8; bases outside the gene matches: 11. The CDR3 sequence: CATSRDALAGYNDEQFF. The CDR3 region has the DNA TGTGCCACCAGCAGAGATGCGCTAGCGGGGTACAATGATGAGCAGTTCTTC.

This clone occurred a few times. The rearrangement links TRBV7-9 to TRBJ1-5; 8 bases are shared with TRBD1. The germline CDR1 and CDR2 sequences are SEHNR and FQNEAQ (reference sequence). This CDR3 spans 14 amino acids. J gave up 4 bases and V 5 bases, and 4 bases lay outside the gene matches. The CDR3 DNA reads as TGTGCCAGCAGCCTCGGGACAGGTAATCAGCCCCAGCATTTT. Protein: CASSLGTGNQPQHF.

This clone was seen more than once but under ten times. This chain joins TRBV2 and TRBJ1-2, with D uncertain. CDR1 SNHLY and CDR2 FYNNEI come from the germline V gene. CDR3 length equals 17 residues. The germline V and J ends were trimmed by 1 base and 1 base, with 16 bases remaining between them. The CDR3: CASSEDRLGSSNYGYTF. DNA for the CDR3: TGTGCCAGCAGTGAAGATCGGTTGGGCAGCAGTAACTATGGCTACACCTTC.

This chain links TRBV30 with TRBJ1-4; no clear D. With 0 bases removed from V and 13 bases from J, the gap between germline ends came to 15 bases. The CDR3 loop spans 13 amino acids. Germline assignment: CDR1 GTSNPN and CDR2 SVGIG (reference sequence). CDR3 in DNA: TGTGCCTGGAGTGTATATAGTTCCCCGGGACTGTTTTTT. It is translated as CAWSVYSSPGLFF.

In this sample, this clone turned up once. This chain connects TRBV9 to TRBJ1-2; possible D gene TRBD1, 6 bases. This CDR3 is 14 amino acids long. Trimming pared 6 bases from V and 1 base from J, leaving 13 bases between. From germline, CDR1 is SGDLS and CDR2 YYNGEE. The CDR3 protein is CASTGQMFNYGYTF. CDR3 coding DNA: TGTGCCAGCACCGGACAGATGTTTAACTATGGCTACACCTTC.

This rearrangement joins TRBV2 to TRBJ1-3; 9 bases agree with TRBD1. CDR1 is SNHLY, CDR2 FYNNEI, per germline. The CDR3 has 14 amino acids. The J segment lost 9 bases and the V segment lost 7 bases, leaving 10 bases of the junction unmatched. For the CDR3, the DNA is TGTGCCAGCACCGGAGTACAGGGGGCCTCCACCATATATTTT. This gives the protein CASTGVQGASTIYF.